This T cell receptor (beta chain) was retrieved from a study of blood T cell repertoires in COVID-19. Study-level information: Sites across the United States, Italy and Spain contributed samples from acute and convalescent COVID-19.

Germline lookup yields CDR1 SGHRS and CDR2 YFSETQ. This CDR3 region has 14 residues. Losses at the gene ends were 1 base for V and 6 bases for J; bases not matched to a gene: 6. Generated by immunoSEQ multiplex PCR, the TCRdb table keeps only in-frame clones and is missing some. The table shows about 240,000 clones, with about nine tenths occurring only once. This receptor was obtained from a man between 60 and 75 years old who had recovered from COVID-19. J is TRBJ1-2 and V is TRBV5-1, with 7 positions matching TRBD1. Material: peripheral blood. The DNA for the CDR3 is TGCGCCAGCAGCTTGAGTACACAGGGGCATGGCTACACCTTC. Amino acids: CASSLSTQGHGYTF.